This passage covers 7 T cell receptor beta chains from one sample sequenced in a study of early T cells in non-severe SARS-CoV-2 infection. TCRdb re-called the 5' RACE reads through MiXCR, storing one row per CDR3 protein. The table includes 30,000 or so distinct CDR3 sequences, around 7% detected once. The sequencing sample was made of whole blood. These receptors came from an adult who was a healthcare worker with PCR-confirmed SARS-CoV-2 infection or an uninfected control (not recorded which).

This clonotype was detected only once. The chain has TRBV28 and TRBJ1-1; D not certain. Germline CDR1 is MDHEN and CDR2 is SYDVKM. The CDR3 has 11 amino acids. The ends were cut back, 3 bases at V and 4 bases at J, with 3 bases in the middle. CDR3 amino acids: CASSFATEAFF. The CDR3 region has the DNA TGTGCCAGCAGTTTTGCCACTGAAGCTTTCTTT.

Ten or more counts support this clonotype. Germline and junction disagree at one end, which may indicate a read error. The chain employs TRBV12-3 or TRBV12-4 and TRBJ2-7; tentative D call: TRBD2 (5 bases). The CDR3 length is 16 residues. The CDR3 loop reads CASSLALVRGGYEQYF. The CDR3 DNA sequence: TGTGCCAGCAGTCTAGCCCTCGTCCGAGGTGGCTACGAGCAGTACTTC.

Ten or more counts support this clonotype. V usage is TRBV6-5 and J usage is TRBJ1-1, with D uncertain. The germline V and J ends were trimmed by 6 bases and 1 base, with 12 bases remaining between them. This CDR3 has 14 amino acids. Germline assignment: CDR1 MNHEY and CDR2 SVGAGI. CDR3 protein: CASREIGTNTEAFF. The CDR3 nucleotides read TGTGCCAGCAGAGAGATAGGTACGAACACTGAAGCTTTCTTT.

This clonotype turned up a few times. The chain employs TRBV11-2 and TRBJ1-1, with 12 bases lining up with TRBD1. The junction had 4 bases not matched to a gene; V was cut back by 6 bases and J by 5 bases. This CDR3 is built from 14 residues. Germline V lookup: CDR1 SGHAT, CDR2 FQNNGV. In DNA form, the CDR3 reads TGTGCCAGCAGGGGGACAGGGGGCCGGACTGAAGCTTTCTTT. As protein: CASRGTGGRTEAFF.

Ten or more counts support this clonotype. The chain recombines TRBV18 with TRBJ2-1; 8 bases are shared with TRBD1. V gave up 3 bases and J gave up 8 bases; unmatched junction bases: 12. The germline CDR1 and CDR2 sequences are KGHSH and LQKENI. The CDR3 is 16 residues long. CDR3 coding DNA: TGTGCCAGCTCACCCCGGGACAGGAGACTTGGGGATGAGCAGTTCTTC. Translation: CASSPRDRRLGDEQFF.

This clonotype was picked up a small number of times. The gene calls are TRBV6-1 and TRBJ1-2; possibly TRBD1 for D (6 bases). CDR3 length: 14 residues. V was trimmed by 5 bases and J by 2 bases, leaving 12 bases between them. CDR1 is MNHNS and CDR2 is SASEGT in the germline V gene. The CDR3 coding sequence is TGTGCCAGCAGTAGAACACAGGGAAACTATGGCTACACCTTC. It is translated as CASSRTQGNYGYTF.

This clonotype was found many times. This chain uses TRBV6-5 with TRBJ1-3; 7 positions agree with TRBD1. The CDR3 has 14 amino acids. V was clipped by 6 bases and J by 4 bases; unmatched bases: 6. Per germline, CDR1 MNHEY and CDR2 SVGAGI. CDR3 DNA: TGTGCCAGCAGCTCGACAGGGTTCGGAAACACCATATATTTT. As protein: CASSSTGFGNTIYF.